Listed here are 6 T cell receptor beta chains from one sample, sequenced in a study of early T cells in non-severe SARS-CoV-2 infection. One entry per CDR3 protein, called by TCRdb with MiXCR from the 5' RACE reads. The sample yields under 95,000 distinct CDR3 sequences, about an eighth seen once. Sequences were obtained from whole blood. These receptors all stem from an adult who was a healthcare worker with PCR-confirmed SARS-CoV-2 infection or an uninfected control (not recorded which).

This clonotype was seen at least ten times. J is TRBJ1-5 and V is TRBV19; D ambiguous. The CDR3 covers 13 residues. V was cut by 7 bases and J by 7 bases, with 14 bases left in between. Looked up from germline, CDR1 is LNHDA and CDR2 is SQIVND (reference sequence). The CDR3 protein is CASTPTVGQPQHF. As DNA, the CDR3 is TGTGCCAGTACCCCGACGGTGGGACAGCCCCAGCATTTT.

In its sample, this clonotype was seen a few times. The chain links TRBV7-9 to TRBJ2-1, with 7 bases matching TRBD1. The germline V gene encodes CDR1 SEHNR and CDR2 FQNEAQ (reference sequence). The CDR3 loop spans 14 amino acids. Trimming at V came to 5 bases and at J to 7 bases, leaving 8 bases not matched to a gene. CDR3: CASSPLDRENEQFF. DNA for the CDR3: TGTGCCAGCAGCCCACTAGACAGGGAGAATGAGCAGTTCTTC.

This clonotype was seen many times. The rearrangement uses TRBV30 and TRBJ2-3; D call uncertain. Germline CDR1 GTSNPN, CDR2 SVGIG (reference sequence). Trimming removed 4 bases from V and 9 bases from J, with 14 bases in between. The CDR3 runs 12 residues. CDR3 sequence reads: CAWKGVAPTQYF. The CDR3 coding sequence is TGTGCCTGGAAGGGTGTGGCGCCGACGCAGTATTTT.

This clonotype was counted between two and nine times. This sequence joins TRBV4-1 and TRBJ1-6, with D perhaps TRBD1 (5 bases). V gave up 3 bases and J gave up 8 bases, with 17 bases separating them. Germline CDR1 MGHRA, CDR2 YSYEKL. This CDR3 comprises 16 residues. The CDR3 DNA reads TGCGCCAGCAGCCACCTAGGGGCTGATTTGGATTCACCCCTCCACTTT. This encodes CASSHLGADLDSPLHF.

This clonotype was seen only a few times. This chain uses TRBV11-3 with TRBJ2-7; possibly TRBD2 for D (6 bases). Germline V gene sequence: CDR1 SGHNT, CDR2 YENEEA. With 4 bases removed from V and 6 bases from J, the gap between germline ends came to 10 bases. This CDR3 has 12 amino acids. CDR3: CASSSVGSEQYF. The CDR3 DNA is TGTGCCAGCAGCTCAGTCGGGAGCGAGCAGTACTTC.

CDR3 residues: CSASWTGTGELFF. CDR3 sequence (DNA): TGCAGTGCTAGTTGGACAGGGACCGGGGAGCTGTTTTTT. The chain combines TRBV20-1 with TRBJ2-2; 8 nucleotides line up with TRBD1. The CDR3 runs 13 residues. V was clipped by 3 bases and J by 5 bases; unmatched bases: 2. The germline V gene has CDR1 DFQATT and CDR2 SNEGSKA (reference sequence).